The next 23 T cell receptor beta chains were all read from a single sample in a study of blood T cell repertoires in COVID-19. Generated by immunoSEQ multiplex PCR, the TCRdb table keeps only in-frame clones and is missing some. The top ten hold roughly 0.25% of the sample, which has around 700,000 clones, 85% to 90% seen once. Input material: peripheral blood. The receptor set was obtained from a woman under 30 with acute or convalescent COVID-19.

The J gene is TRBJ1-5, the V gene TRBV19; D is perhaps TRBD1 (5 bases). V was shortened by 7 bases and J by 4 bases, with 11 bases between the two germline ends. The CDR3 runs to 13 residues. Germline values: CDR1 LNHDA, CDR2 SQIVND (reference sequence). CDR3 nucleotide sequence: TGTGCCAGTACTTGGGGCCGAAATCAGCCCCAGCATTTT. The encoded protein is CASTWGRNQPQHF.

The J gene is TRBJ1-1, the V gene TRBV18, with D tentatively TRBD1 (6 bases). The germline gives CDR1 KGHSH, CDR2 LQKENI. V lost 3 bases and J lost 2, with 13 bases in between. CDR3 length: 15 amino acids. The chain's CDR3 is CASSPNGQFNTEAFF. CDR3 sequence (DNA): TGTGCCAGCTCACCGAATGGACAGTTCAACACTGAAGCTTTCTTT.

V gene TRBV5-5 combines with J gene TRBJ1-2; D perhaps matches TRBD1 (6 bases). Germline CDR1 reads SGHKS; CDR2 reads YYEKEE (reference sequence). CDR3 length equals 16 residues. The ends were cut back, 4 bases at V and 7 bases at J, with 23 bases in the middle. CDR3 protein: CASSRQARESFGGYTF. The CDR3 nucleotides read TGTGCCAGCAGCAGACAGGCGAGGGAGTCTTTTGGTGGCTACACCTTC.

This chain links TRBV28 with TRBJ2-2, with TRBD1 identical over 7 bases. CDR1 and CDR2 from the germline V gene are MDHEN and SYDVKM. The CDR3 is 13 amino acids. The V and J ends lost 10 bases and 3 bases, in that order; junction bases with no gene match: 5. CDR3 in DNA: TGTGCCACCACAGGGGTTTACACCGGGGAGCTGTTTTTT. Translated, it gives CATTGVYTGELFF.

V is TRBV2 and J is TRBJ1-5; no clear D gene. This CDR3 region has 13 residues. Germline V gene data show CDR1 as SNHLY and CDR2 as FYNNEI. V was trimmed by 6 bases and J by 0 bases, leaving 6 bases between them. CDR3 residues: CASRSGSNQPQHF. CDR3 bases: TGTGCCAGCAGGTCGGGTAGCAATCAGCCCCAGCATTTT.

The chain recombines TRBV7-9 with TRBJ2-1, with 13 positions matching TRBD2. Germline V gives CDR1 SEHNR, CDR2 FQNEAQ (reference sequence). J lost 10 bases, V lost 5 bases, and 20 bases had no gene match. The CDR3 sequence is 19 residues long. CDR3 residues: CASSPGTSGDLRYEREQFF. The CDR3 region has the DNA TGTGCCAGCAGCCCGGGGACTAGCGGGGACCTTCGATACGAGCGGGAGCAGTTCTTC.

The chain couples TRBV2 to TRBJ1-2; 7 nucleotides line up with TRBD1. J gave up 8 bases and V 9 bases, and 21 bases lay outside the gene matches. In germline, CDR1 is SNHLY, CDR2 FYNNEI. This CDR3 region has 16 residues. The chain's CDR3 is CARGGIGQANLGGYTF. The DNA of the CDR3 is TGTGCCAGAGGGGGGATAGGACAGGCCAATCTTGGGGGCTACACCTTC.

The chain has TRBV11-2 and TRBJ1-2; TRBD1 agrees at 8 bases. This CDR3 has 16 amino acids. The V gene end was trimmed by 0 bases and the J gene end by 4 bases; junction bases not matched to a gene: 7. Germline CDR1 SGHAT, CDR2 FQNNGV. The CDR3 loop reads CASSLEAQGAFYGYTF. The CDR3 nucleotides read TGTGCCAGCAGCTTAGAGGCCCAGGGGGCTTTCTATGGCTACACCTTC.

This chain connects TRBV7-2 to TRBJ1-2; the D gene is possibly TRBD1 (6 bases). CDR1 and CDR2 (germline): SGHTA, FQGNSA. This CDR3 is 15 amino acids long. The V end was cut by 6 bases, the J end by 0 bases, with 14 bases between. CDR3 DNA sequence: TGTGCCAGCAGTTCTGGACAGCTAGCTAACTATGGCTACACCTTC. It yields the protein CASSSGQLANYGYTF.

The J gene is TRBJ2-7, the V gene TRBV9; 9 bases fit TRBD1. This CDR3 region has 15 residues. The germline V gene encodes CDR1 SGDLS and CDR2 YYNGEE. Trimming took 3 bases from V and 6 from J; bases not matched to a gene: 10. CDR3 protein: CASSAPGTGLSEQYF. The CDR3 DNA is TGTGCCAGCAGCGCTCCCGGGACAGGGTTGAGCGAGCAGTACTTC.

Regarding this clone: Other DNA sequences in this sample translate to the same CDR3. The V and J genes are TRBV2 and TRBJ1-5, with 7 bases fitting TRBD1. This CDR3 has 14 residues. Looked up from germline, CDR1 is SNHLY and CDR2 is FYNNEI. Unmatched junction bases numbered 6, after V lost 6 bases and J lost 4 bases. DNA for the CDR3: TGTGCCAGCAGGGAGGGACAGTTGAATCAGCCCCAGCATTTT. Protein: CASREGQLNQPQHF.

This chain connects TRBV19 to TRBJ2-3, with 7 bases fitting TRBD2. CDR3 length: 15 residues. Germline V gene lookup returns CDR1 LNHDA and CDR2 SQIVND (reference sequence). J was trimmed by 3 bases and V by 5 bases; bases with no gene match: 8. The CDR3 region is CASSSRLAGTDTQYF. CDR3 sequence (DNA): TGTGCCAGTAGTTCCAGACTAGCAGGGACAGATACGCAGTATTTT.

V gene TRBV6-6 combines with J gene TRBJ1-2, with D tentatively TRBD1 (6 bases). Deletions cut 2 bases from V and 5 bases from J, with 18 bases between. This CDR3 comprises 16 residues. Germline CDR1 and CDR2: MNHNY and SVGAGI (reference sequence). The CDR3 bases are TGTGCCAGCAGTTACACTGAAACAGGGTTTGTTTATGGCTACACCTTC. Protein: CASSYTETGFVYGYTF.

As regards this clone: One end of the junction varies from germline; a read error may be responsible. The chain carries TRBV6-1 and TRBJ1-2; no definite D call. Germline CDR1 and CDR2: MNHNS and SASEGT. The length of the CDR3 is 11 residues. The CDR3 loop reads CASSERWEWFF. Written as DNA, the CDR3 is TGTGCCAGCAGTGAACGTTGGGAGTGGTTCTTC.

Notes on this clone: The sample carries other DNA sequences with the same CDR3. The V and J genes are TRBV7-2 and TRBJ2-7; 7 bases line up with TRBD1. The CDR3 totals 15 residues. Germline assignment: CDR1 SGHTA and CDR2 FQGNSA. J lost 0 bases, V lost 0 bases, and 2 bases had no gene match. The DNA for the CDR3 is TGTGCCAGCAGCTTAGCAGGGGGCCCCTCCTACGAGCAGTACTTC. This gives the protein CASSLAGGPSYEQYF. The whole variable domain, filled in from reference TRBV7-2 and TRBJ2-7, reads GAGVSQSPSNKVTEKGKDVELRCDPISGHTALYWYRQSLGQGLEFLIYFQGNSAPDKSGLPSDRFSAERTGGSVSTLTIQRTQQEDSAVYLCASSLAGGPSYEQYFGPGTRLTVT.

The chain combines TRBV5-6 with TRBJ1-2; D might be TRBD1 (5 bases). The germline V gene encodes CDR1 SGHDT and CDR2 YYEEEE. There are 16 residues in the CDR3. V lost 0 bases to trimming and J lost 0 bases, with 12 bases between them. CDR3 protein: CASSLAGRGTNYGYTF. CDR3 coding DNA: TGTGCCAGCAGCTTGGCAGGTAGGGGTACTAACTATGGCTACACCTTC.

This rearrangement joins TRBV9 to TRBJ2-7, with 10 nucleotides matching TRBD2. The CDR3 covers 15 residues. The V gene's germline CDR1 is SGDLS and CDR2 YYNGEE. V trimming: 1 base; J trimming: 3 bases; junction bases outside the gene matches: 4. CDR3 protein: CASSVYGTSVYEQYF. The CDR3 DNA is TGTGCCAGCAGCGTATACGGGACTAGCGTCTACGAGCAGTACTTC.

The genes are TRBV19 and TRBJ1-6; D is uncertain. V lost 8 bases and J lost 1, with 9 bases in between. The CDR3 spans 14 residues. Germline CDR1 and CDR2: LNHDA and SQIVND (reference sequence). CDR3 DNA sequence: TGTGCCAGTGCCCCCGGGTCCTATAATTCACCCCTCCACTTT. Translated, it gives CASAPGSYNSPLHF.

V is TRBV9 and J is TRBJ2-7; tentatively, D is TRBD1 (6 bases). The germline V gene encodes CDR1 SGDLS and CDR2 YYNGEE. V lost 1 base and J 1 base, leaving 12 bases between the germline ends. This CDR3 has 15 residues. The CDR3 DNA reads TGTGCCAGCAGCGTATTTTGGACAGATTCCTACGAGCAGTACTTC. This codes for CASSVFWTDSYEQYF.

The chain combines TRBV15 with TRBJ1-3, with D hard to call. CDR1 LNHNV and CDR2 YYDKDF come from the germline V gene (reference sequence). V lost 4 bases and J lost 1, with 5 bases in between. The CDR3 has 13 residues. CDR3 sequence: CATSISSGNTIYF. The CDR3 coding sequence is TGTGCCACCAGCATCAGTTCTGGAAACACCATATATTTT.

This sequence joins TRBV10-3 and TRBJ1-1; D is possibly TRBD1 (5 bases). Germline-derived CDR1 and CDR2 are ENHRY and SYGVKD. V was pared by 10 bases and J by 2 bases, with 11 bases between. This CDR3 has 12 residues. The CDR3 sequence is CATAGGNTEAFF. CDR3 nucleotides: TGTGCCACCGCGGGGGGAAACACTGAAGCTTTCTTT.

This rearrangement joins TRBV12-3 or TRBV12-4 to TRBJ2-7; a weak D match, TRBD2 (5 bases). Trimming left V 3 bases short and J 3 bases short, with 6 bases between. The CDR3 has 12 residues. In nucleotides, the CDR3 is TGTGCCAGCAGTTTCGGGGACTACGAGCAGTACTTC. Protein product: CASSFGDYEQYF.

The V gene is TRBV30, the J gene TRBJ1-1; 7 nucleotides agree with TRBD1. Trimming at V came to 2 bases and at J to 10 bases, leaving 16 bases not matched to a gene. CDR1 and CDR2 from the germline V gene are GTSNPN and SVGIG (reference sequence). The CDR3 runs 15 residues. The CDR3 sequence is CAWSPADRNNRGAFF. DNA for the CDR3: TGTGCCTGGAGTCCCGCGGACAGGAATAATCGTGGAGCTTTCTTT.